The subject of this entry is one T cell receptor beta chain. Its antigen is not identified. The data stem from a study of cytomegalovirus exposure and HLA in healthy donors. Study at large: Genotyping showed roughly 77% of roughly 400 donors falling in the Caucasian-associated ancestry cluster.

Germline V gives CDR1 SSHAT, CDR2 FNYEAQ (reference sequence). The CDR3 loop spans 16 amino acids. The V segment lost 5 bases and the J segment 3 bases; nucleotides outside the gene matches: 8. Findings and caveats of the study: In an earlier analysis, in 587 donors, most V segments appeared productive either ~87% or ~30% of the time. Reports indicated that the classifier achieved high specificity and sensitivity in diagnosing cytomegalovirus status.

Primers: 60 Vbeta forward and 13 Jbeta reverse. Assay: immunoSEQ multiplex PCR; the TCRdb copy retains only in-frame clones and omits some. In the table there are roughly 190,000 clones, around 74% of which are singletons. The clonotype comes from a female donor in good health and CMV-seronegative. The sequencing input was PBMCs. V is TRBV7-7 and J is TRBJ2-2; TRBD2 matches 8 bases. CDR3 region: CASSLGRGAYTGELFF. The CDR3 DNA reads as TGTGCCAGCAGCCTAGGGCGGGGGGCGTACACCGGGGAGCTGTTTTTT.